This TCR beta chain was captured by sequencing in a study of T cells in Graves' hyperthyroidism and ophthalmopathy (dated by TCRdb to the late 2010s). For the study in its entirety: Peripheral blood samples were taken at initial diagnosis, before any treatment was given. The paper describes TCR Vbeta CDR3 sequencing of 140 or so peripheral blood samples, made up of 43 ophthalmopathy patients, 70 to 75 hyperthyroidism patients and roughly 17 progressor patients. Prospective prediction of ophthalmopathy was tested in an independent validation cohort consisting of 18 hyperthyroidism patients and around 16 patients who later progressed to ophthalmopathy. TCR V-J signatures able to tell the groups apart were searched for in a discovery cohort of 100 patients, of whom roughly 42 had Graves' ophthalmopathy and about 55 had stable Graves' hyperthyroidism. The study also compared thyroid tissue and blood T-cell repertoires from five or six Graves' hyperthyroidism patients. After sampling, hyperthyroidism patients received methimazole starting at 30 mg daily, and ophthalmopathy patients received high-dose intravenous methylprednisolone. The 100 discovery patients were randomly split 7:3 into training and test sets.

Moderately to severely active disease, a Clinical Activity Score of at least 3, a NOSPECS grade of at least 4, and a duration under 3 months were present in ophthalmopathy patients. Patients with uncontrolled infections, other autoimmune diseases, pregnancy or lactation were excluded. Diagnoses relied on clinical symptoms, serum thyroxine and TRAb, thyroid ultrasound and orbital computed tomography. Ficoll-Paque density gradient centrifugation was used to isolate PBMCs from around 10 ml of fresh peripheral blood. Total RNA was extracted using Trizol reagent, and RNA quality was assessed on an Agilent 2100 Bioanalyzer. The TCR beta CDR3 regions were amplified from the RNA transcripts. The TCR CDR3 was subjected to a first round of RT-PCR using the HTBI primer set and the Qiagen OneStep RT-PCR kit. Libraries were constructed in a second round of multiplex PCR, after which size selection and purification were carried out. The libraries were sequenced on an Illumina HiSeq2000 using paired-end 100 bp reads. The authors' pipeline ran thus. SOAPnuke was used to process the raw data, with reads discarded if the reads contained adapters or uncalled bases, had a mean Phred below 15, or lacked an exact constant-primer or identifier match. COPE v1.2.5 was used to merge high-quality paired reads, and clonotypes were defined as unique nucleotide sequences. MiTCR v1.1 was used to align clonotypes to the IMGT TRBV, TRBD and TRBJ reference segments. The analysis was restricted to V-J combinations with a frequency above 0.0001, which together covered 98% to 99.2% of the repertoires. A TCS score was defined as the ratio of F50 (clonal expansion) to E x V (chaos), with BLOSUM62-based TCRdist applied between CDR3 peptides within each V-J. Welch's t-statistics and random forest reduced 514 V-J features to under 15, which were used in a naive Bayes classifier (R e1071). The Morisita-Horn index was used to measure how similar the thyroid and blood repertoires were. TCRdb redid the processing of the public reads, applying fastp at Q25 and MiXCR, and retained in-frame beta chains. Each entry merges the rows of one CDR3 protein and shows their most common DNA and genes. The authors' filters were not applied to this entry. The sample contains 550,000 to 700,000 distinct CDR3 sequences, approximately 14% of them found a single time. Around 4.5% of the sample lies in the top ten.

The paper as a whole reports these results and caveats: Most expanded thyroid clonotypes (frequency above 0.001) were also found in blood, which suggests that blood repertoires may mirror thyroid immune responses. No statistical method was used to fix the sample size in advance, and group allocation was not hidden from the investigators. A model built on a 13 V-J signature distinguished ophthalmopathy from stable hyperthyroidism, reaching about 88% sensitivity and approximately 81% specificity in cross-validation and 80%/75% in testing. In validation, the model predicted progression to ophthalmopathy a median of around 6.5 months before onset, with roughly 71% sensitivity and 72.22% specificity.

This clonotype showed up many times. Its specific antigen is unknown. Base-call qualities are not available, and no considerably larger clone is one nucleotide away. In the germline V gene, CDR1 corresponds to SQVTM and CDR2 to ANQGSEA. From the cysteine through the phenylalanine, the CDR3 covers 13 amino acids. Only the CDR3 DNA stays, 39 bases, in frame from base 1. V lost 7 bases and J lost 0 bases; the stretch between them is 13 bases long. The chain was built from TRBV29-1 and TRBJ2-7, with a tentative D call of TRBD1 or TRBD2, each matching 5 bases. The sequence derives from a woman between 35 and 50 years old with Graves' ophthalmopathy. The sample consisted of blood. The DNA sequence is as follows: TGCAGCGGTCGGGACGGAAGCTCCTACGAGCAGTACTTC. This translates into CSGRDGSSYEQYF.